These 21 T cell receptor beta chains originate from one sample sequenced in a study of T cells expressing NK-cell markers. TCRdb reanalyzed the 5' RACE reads and collapses them to one entry per CDR3 protein, without DNA. In total, the table holds about 390,000 distinct CDR3 sequences. What was sequenced was blood T cells: a sorted CD56 or NKG2C T cell subset, CD4+ or CD8+ T cells, or bulk PBMC T cells (not recorded which). These receptors were taken from a woman aged 50 to 65 in good health.

V is TRBV7-2 and J is TRBJ2-5; TCRdb calls TRBD1, which cannot be checked without DNA. There are 13 residues in the CDR3. Germline CDR1 and CDR2: SGHTA and FQGNSA. This chain's CDR3 is CASSSDRAKTQYF.

CDR3 residues: CASGKFGYGYTF. The chain couples TRBV7-2 to TRBJ1-2. Germline V CDR1 and CDR2: SGHTA, FQGNSA. The CDR3 runs to 12 residues.

V gene TRBV12-3 or TRBV12-4 combines with J gene TRBJ2-5; no DNA is available, so the TRBD2 call from TCRdb remains unchecked. The CDR3 spans 12 residues. The CDR3 loop reads CATGGLSETQYF.

The chain couples TRBV6-1 to TRBJ2-3; TCRdb lists TRBD1, though no DNA is available to test this call. Germline V lookup: CDR1 MNHNS, CDR2 SASEGT. This CDR3 has 14 residues. The CDR3 spells CASGWTGPTDTQYF.

The chain has TRBV5-5 and TRBJ2-6; no DNA is available, so the TRBD1 call from TCRdb remains unchecked. The CDR3 spans 19 residues. Germline assignment: CDR1 SGHKS and CDR2 YYEKEE (reference sequence). The CDR3 is CASSLGPGQELPGANVLTF.

The V and J genes are TRBV4-1 and TRBJ1-6. Germline V gives CDR1 MGHRA, CDR2 YSYEKL. The CDR3 loop spans 12 amino acids. CDR3 loop: CASSQVDSPLHF.

CDR3 residues: CASSSLRLAAETQYF. The rearrangement links TRBV11-2 to TRBJ2-5; TCRdb lists TRBD2, though no DNA is available to test this call. Germline V gives CDR1 SGHAT, CDR2 FQNNGV. CDR3 length: 15 amino acids.

V and J are TRBV7-3 and TRBJ2-1; TCRdb reports TRBD1, a call that lacks DNA to check it against. This CDR3 contains 16 residues. The germline gives CDR1 SGHTA, CDR2 FQGTGA. The CDR3 is CASSPGDRGLYNEQFF.

The chain combines TRBV2 with TRBJ2-2. Looked up from germline, CDR1 is SNHLY and CDR2 is FYNNEI. There are 13 residues in the CDR3. This chain's CDR3 is CASSGEYTGELFF. Full variable domain (missing parts from reference TRBV2 and TRBJ2-2): EPEVTQTPSHQVTQMGQEVILRCVPISNHLYFYWYRQILGQKVEFLVSFYNNEISEKSEIFDDQFSVERPDGSNFTLKIRSTKLEDSAMYFCASSGEYTGELFFGEGSRLTVL.

The chain joins TRBV20-1 to TRBJ1-5; checking the TCRdb D call of TRBD1 is not possible without DNA. CDR1 is DFQATT, CDR2 SNEGSKA, per germline (reference sequence). The CDR3 totals 14 residues. This CDR3 is CSARPPYSNQPQHF.

The chain uses TRBV7-9 and TRBJ2-1; TCRdb proposes TRBD2, but this gene call is untestable without DNA. Germline lookup yields CDR1 SEHNR and CDR2 FQNEAQ (reference sequence). The CDR3 totals 13 residues. The CDR3 loop is CASSHALENEQFF.

The rearrangement links TRBV12-3 or TRBV12-4 to TRBJ1-1. This CDR3 is 18 amino acids long. Here the CDR3 reads CASSLLAGGPVTSSEAFF.

This sequence joins TRBV29-1 and TRBJ2-4; TCRdb's D call of TRBD1 is untestable without DNA. Germline CDR1 is SQVTM and CDR2 is ANQGSEA. This CDR3 spans 15 amino acids. CDR3 sequence: CSVEETAGFGNIQYF.

The rearrangement links TRBV4-1 to TRBJ2-7; TCRdb gives TRBD1 as the D gene, but with no DNA this cannot be confirmed. Germline loops: CDR1 MGHRA, CDR2 YSYEKL. The CDR3 has 15 residues. CDR3 residues: CASSHRDGPSYEQYF.

The CDR3 is CASSLGPGVGTDTQYF. The chain has TRBV7-6 and TRBJ2-3; TCRdb lists TRBD2, though no DNA is available to test this call. Germline-derived CDR1 and CDR2 are SGHVS and FNYEAQ. This CDR3 comprises 16 residues.

The rearrangement uses TRBV12-3 or TRBV12-4 and TRBJ1-2; TCRdb's D call of TRBD1 is untestable without DNA. The CDR3 has 14 residues. The CDR3 loop is CASSLRLQGYGYTF.

This sequence joins TRBV15 and TRBJ2-5; TCRdb returns TRBD2, unconfirmable since there is no DNA. Germline V gene sequence: CDR1 LNHNV, CDR2 YYDKDF (reference sequence). The CDR3 consists of 13 residues. CDR3 sequence: CATLPDYGETQYF.

The rearrangement links TRBV18 to TRBJ2-3; TCRdb lists TRBD1, though no DNA is available to test this call. This CDR3 comprises 20 residues. CDR1 is KGHSH and CDR2 is LQKENI in the germline V gene. The CDR3 spells CASSQRTGKTNDVSTDTQYF.

The gene calls are TRBV5-1 and TRBJ1-1; TCRdb returns TRBD1, unconfirmable since there is no DNA. The germline gives CDR1 SGHRS, CDR2 YFSETQ. The CDR3 is 14 residues long. CDR3 region: CASLAGDMNTEAFF.

The chain links TRBV11-2 to TRBJ1-1; TCRdb proposes TRBD1, but this gene call is untestable without DNA. The CDR3 is 15 residues long. The germline gives CDR1 SGHAT, CDR2 FQNNGV. Here the CDR3 reads CASSLYRGYNTEAFF.

The chain has TRBV6-5 and TRBJ1-2. There are 13 residues in the CDR3. CDR1 and CDR2 (germline): MNHEY, SVGAGI. The chain's CDR3 is CATKAGPTYGYTF.